Shown below are 15 T cell receptor beta chains from a single sample sequenced in a study of persistence of HIV-infected CD4 T cells. The immunoSEQ assay was version 4, run in survey mode. The protocol was immunoSEQ multiplex PCR, while the TCRdb copy is restricted to in-frame clones and leaves out a portion. The sample has over 35,000 clones, roughly 90% seen once. This nonspecific control used anti-CD3/anti-CD28 bead stimulation of CD4+ T cells. CD4+ T cells upregulating both CD40 ligand and CD69 were sorted as responding cells. These receptors' antigens are unknown. The source was CD4+ T cells sorted from PBMCs after approximately 20-hour stimulation, collected from a patient who received antiretroviral therapy. The receptors here all came from an adult man with HIV who was CMV-seropositive.

The V and J genes are TRBV23-1 and TRBJ2-3; a weak D match, TRBD2 (6 bases). TRBV23-1 is an ORF, with its function uncertain. The germline V and J ends were trimmed by 3 bases and 1 base, with 14 bases remaining between them. CDR3 size: 16 residues. CDR3 sequence reads: CASSQRDLNRTDTQYF. The CDR3 nucleotides read TGCGCCAGCAGTCAGAGGGACTTGAATCGCACAGATACGCAGTATTTT.

The J gene is TRBJ2-2, the V gene TRBV5-1; 8 bases map to TRBD1. The CDR3 spans 15 residues. CDR1 and CDR2 (germline): SGHRS, YFSETQ. The V segment lost 4 bases and the J segment 5 bases; nucleotides outside the gene matches: 7. The CDR3 DNA reads TGCGCCAGCAGCATGAGACAGGGGAGGACCGGGGAGCTGTTTTTT. Its translation: CASSMRQGRTGELFF. Filled out from reference TRBV5-1 and TRBJ2-2, the complete variable domain reads KAGVTQTPRYLIKTRGQQVTLSCSPISGHRSVSWYQQTPGQGLQFLFEYFSETQRNKGNFPGRFSGRQFSNSRSEMNVSTLELGDSALYLCASSMRQGRTGELFFGEGSRLTVL.

CDR3 nucleotides: TGTGCCAGCAGTTCTACGACTAGCGGGGGCACAGATACGCAGTATTTT. This sequence encodes CASSSTTSGGTDTQYF. V is TRBV28 and J is TRBJ2-3; the match to TRBD2 covers 11 bases. V shed 4 bases and J 1 base; nucleotides not matched to a gene: 4. CDR3 size: 16 residues. Germline V gene sequence: CDR1 MDHEN, CDR2 SYDVKM.

This sequence joins TRBV23-1 and TRBJ2-2; D gene ambiguous. TRBV23-1 is identified as an open reading frame with a role that is uncertain. The ends were cut back, 1 base at V and 7 bases at J, with 31 bases in the middle. This CDR3 spans 21 amino acids. The CDR3 spells CASSQWEENPQELPGVGELFF. As DNA, the CDR3 is TGCGCCAGCAGTCAATGGGAAGAGAACCCTCAGGAACTCCCGGGTGTCGGGGAGCTGTTTTTT.

The chain is built from TRBV14 and TRBJ1-2; D might be TRBD1 (6 bases). CDR3 length equals 12 residues. The germline V gene encodes CDR1 SGHDN and CDR2 FVKESK. The V end was cut by 5 bases, the J end by 7 bases, with 11 bases between. The CDR3 spells CASSKQGLGYTF. CDR3 bases: TGTGCCAGCAGCAAGCAGGGGCTTGGCTACACCTTC.

The chain employs TRBV5-4 and TRBJ1-1; 8 bases map to TRBD1. The CDR3 consists of 14 residues. Germline CDR1 reads SGHNT; CDR2 reads YYREEE (reference sequence). J was trimmed by 3 bases and V by 4 bases; bases with no gene match: 5. The DNA of the CDR3 is TGTGCCAGCAGCCTGGACAGGGATCACACTGAAGCTTTCTTT. It translates to CASSLDRDHTEAFF.

The V and J genes are TRBV19 and TRBJ2-7; D ambiguous. Germline-derived CDR1 and CDR2 are LNHDA and SQIVND (reference sequence). This CDR3 is 14 amino acids long. The V and J ends lost 4 bases and 0 bases respectively, with 10 bases between them. CDR3 nucleotides: TGTGCCAGTAGTACCCGGACGGGCTCCTACGAGCAGTACTTC. Amino acid sequence: CASSTRTGSYEQYF.

This chain uses TRBV27 with TRBJ2-7; weak D call: TRBD2 (5 bases). This CDR3 has 11 residues. Per the germline V gene, CDR1 is MNHEY and CDR2 is SMNVEV (reference sequence). The ends were cut back, 5 bases at V and 9 bases at J, with 11 bases in the middle. The CDR3 here is CASSDRGTQYF. The CDR3 DNA is TGTGCCAGCAGTGACCGGGGTACGCAGTACTTC.

J is TRBJ2-7 and V is TRBV7-9, with 7 positions matching TRBD1. Germline values: CDR1 SEHNR, CDR2 FQNEAQ (reference sequence). V dropped 5 bases and J dropped 6; count of bases not matched to a gene: 13. The CDR3 loop spans 15 amino acids. The CDR3, as DNA: TGTGCCAGCAGCAGTTCCGGGACAGTTTTTCGCGAGCAGTACTTC. This encodes CASSSSGTVFREQYF.

This chain connects TRBV21-1 to TRBJ2-3; the D call TRBD2 from the table was never checked on the DNA. TRBV21-1 is assigned pseudogene status. The length of the CDR3 is 19 residues. CDR3 DNA sequence: TGTGCCAGCAGCAAGGGGACTAGCGGGGGCTGGGCGAGCACAGATACGCAGTATTTT. Residues: CASSKGTSGGWASTDTQYF.

The chain uses TRBV5-1 and TRBJ2-1; 16 bases agree with TRBD2. The trim removed 4 bases at V and 5 bases at J, leaving 6 bases unmatched. The CDR3 is 17 residues long. Looked up from germline, CDR1 is SGHRS and CDR2 is YFSETQ. The CDR3 sequence is CASSPPGLAGGNNEQFF. The CDR3 DNA follows: TGCGCCAGCAGCCCCCCGGGACTAGCGGGGGGGAACAATGAGCAGTTCTTC.

The CDR3 DNA is TGCGCCAGCAGCCTAGAGACAGGAATGAACTATGGCTACACCTTC. Its translation is CASSLETGMNYGYTF. V usage is TRBV4-1 and J usage is TRBJ1-2; weak D call: TRBD1 (6 bases). The CDR3 extends over 15 amino acids. Germline assignment: CDR1 MGHRA and CDR2 YSYEKL. V gave up 4 bases and J gave up 2 bases, with 14 bases separating them.

J is TRBJ2-5 and V is TRBV5-4; the D call may be TRBD1 or TRBD2 (6 bases each). Trimming removed 4 bases at V and 1 base at J, with 11 bases between. The CDR3 is 14 residues long. Per the germline V gene, CDR1 is SGHNT and CDR2 is YYREEE (reference sequence). CDR3 DNA sequence: TGTGCCAGCAGCAAGGGGGGCTCCCAAGAGACCCAGTACTTC. Protein product: CASSKGGSQETQYF. The variable domain in full, with the rest retrieved from reference TRBV5-4 and TRBJ2-5, is ETGVTQSPTHLIKTRGQQVTLRCSSQSGHNTVSWYQQALGQGPQFIFQYYREEENGRGNFPPRFSGLQFPNYSSELNVNALELDDSALYLCASSKGGSQETQYFGPGTRLLVL.

This chain joins TRBV29-1 and TRBJ2-2; 7 bases are shared with TRBD2. The V and J ends lost 6 bases and 7 bases, in that order; junction bases with no gene match: 11. The CDR3 is 14 amino acids. Germline CDR1 is SQVTM and CDR2 is ANQGSEA. CDR3 sequence reads: CSVARSGLGGELFF. In DNA, the CDR3 is TGCAGCGTGGCTCGTAGCGGGCTTGGCGGGGAGCTGTTTTTT.

The V and J genes are TRBV10-1 and TRBJ1-1, with 8 bases that match TRBD1. The germline V gene encodes CDR1 WNHNN and CDR2 SYGVQD (reference sequence). The V and J ends lost 0 bases and 5 bases, in that order; junction bases with no gene match: 5. This CDR3 comprises 15 residues. This CDR3 is CASSESTGAKTEAFF. DNA of the CDR3: TGCGCCAGCAGTGAGTCGACAGGGGCGAAAACTGAAGCTTTCTTT.